The T cell receptor beta chain under discussion was sequenced for a study of blood T cell repertoires in COVID-19 (TCRdb year 2020). Background for the entire study: Samples from collaborators originated in the United States, Italy and Spain and spanned both the acute and convalescent phases of COVID-19. The prospective study material was composed of cDNA or gDNA derived from T cells, B-cell-depleted T cells, or PBMCs. Deeply sampled blood TCRbeta repertoires from subjects exposed to, actively infected with, or recovered from COVID-19 were included in the dataset. The repertoires were released in a freely available public database intended as a resource for research on the immune response to SARS-CoV-2. The samples were drawn from two sources: the first 160 participants of the ongoing ImmuneRACE study, and 1,254 subjects contributed by 6 global collaborators. Sample metadata almost always included a de-identified subject ID, COVID-19 status, age in years and sex. Where HLA class I and class II types were available, the types were taken from metadata supplied by the sample provider, not from assay-based typing. The research as a whole found: The amount of clinical and demographic metadata varied by source and participant and was provided uncurated.

A word on this clone: Its recognized antigen is unknown. No base quality values were provided; no much bigger clone lies one nucleotide off.

V drops 0 bases and J drops 0 bases, leaving 9 bases in between. Counted from cysteine to phenylalanine, this CDR3 has 15 amino acids. The DNA shown is the 45-base CDR3, in frame from base 1. Based on the germline V gene, the CDR1 and CDR2 sequences are SGDLS and YYNGEE. TCRbeta CDR3 regions were amplified from genomic DNA by means of the immunoSEQ Assay, a bias-controlled multiplex PCR. The study's own analysis went as follows. Nucleated cell counts per sample were estimated from amplification of reference gene primers within the assay. Sequence reads were collapsed and filtered to measure the absolute abundance of every unique TCRbeta CDR3 rearrangement. Productive Simpson clonality was computed per sample as the square root of Simpson's diversity index over productive rearrangements. TCRdb limited this immuneACCESS table to in-frame rearrangements with V and J called. A share of clones is missing; checked studies link under half to unresolved V genes, and the rest is unexplained. The V and J calls and the clone size are those of that table, but D and trimming were determined from the DNA. This sample is represented by approximately 220,000 clones; about 86% of them were singletons. The ten biggest clones cover 3% to 3.5% of the sample.

A second Seattle source provided samples from volunteer blood donors who had recovered from COVID-19. The collaborating institutions used their own protocols to collect whole blood in K2EDTA tubes. For TCRbeta analysis, collaborator samples were shipped as frozen whole blood, as isolated PBMCs, or as DNA extracted from either sample type. This receptor was identified in a woman aged 25 to 39 who had recovered from COVID-19. Here the chain combines TRBV9 and TRBJ1-1; no D gene can be assigned with confidence. Sequencing was carried out using peripheral blood. The DNA is as follows: TGTGCCAGCAGCGTAGGCGGCGAAATGAACACTGAAGCTTTCTTT. This codes for CASSVGGEMNTEAFF.